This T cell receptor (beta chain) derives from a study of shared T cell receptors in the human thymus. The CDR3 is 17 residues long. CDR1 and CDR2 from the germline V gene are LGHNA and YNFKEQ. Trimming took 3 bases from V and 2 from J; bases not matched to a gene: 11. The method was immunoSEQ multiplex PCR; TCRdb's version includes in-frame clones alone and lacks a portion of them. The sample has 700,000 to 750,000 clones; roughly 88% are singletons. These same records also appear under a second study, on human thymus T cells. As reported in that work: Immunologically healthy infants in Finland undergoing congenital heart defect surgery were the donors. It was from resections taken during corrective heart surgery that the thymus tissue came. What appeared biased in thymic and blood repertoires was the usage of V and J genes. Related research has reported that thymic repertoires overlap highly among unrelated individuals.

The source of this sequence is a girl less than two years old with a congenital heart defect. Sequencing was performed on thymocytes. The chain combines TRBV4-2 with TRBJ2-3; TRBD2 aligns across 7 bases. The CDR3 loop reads CASSQSKLAPVTDTQYF. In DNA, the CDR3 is TGTGCCAGCAGCCAGTCTAAACTAGCGCCGGTCACAGATACGCAGTATTTT.